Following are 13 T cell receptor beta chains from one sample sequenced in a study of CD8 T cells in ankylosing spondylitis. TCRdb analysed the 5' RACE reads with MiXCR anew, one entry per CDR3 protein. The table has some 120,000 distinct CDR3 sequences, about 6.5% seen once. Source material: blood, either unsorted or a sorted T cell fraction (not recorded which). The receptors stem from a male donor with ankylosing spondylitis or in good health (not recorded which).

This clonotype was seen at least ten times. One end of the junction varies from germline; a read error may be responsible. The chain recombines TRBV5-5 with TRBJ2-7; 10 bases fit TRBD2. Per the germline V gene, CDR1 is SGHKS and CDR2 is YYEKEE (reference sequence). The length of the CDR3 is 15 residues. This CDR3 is CDSSLFGTSAYEQYF. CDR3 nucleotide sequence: TGTGACAGCAGCTTGTTTGGGACTAGCGCCTACGAGCAGTACTTC. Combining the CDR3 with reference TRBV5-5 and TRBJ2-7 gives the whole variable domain DAGVTQSPTHLIKTRGQQVTLRCSPISGHKSVSWYQQVLGQGPQFIFQYYEKEERGRGNFPDRFSARQFPNYSSELNVNALLLGDSALYLCDSSLFGTSAYEQYFGPGTRLTVT.

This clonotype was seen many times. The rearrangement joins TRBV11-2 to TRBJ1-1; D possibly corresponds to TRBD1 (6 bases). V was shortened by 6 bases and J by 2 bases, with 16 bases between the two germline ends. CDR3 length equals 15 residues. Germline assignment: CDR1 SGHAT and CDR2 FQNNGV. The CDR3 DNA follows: TGTGCCAGCAGGCGTACCTCAGGGGCCAACACTGAAGCTTTCTTT. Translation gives CASRRTSGANTEAFF.

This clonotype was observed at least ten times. CDR3 in DNA: TGCAGTGCTAGAGATTTTTTAGGCACTTCCAACAATCAGCCCCAGCATTTT. This sequence encodes CSARDFLGTSNNQPQHF. The gene calls are TRBV20-1 and TRBJ1-5; D ambiguous. V lost 0 bases, J lost 3 bases, and 18 bases lay in between. The germline CDR1 and CDR2 sequences are DFQATT and SNEGSKA (reference sequence). This CDR3 is 17 amino acids long.

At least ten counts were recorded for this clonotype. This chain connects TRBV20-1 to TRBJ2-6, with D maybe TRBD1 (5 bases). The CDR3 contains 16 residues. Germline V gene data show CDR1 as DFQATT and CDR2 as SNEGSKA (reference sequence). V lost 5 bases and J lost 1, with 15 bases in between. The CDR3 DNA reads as TGCAGTGCTTTATCTAACAGGAGATCTGGGGCCAACGTCCTGACTTTC. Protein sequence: CSALSNRRSGANVLTF.

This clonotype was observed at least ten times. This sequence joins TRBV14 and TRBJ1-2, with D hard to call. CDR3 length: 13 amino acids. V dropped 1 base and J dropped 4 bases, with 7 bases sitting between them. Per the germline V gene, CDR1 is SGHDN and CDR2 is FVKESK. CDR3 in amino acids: CASSQVGLYGYTF. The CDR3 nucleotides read TGTGCCAGCAGCCAAGTCGGGCTCTATGGCTACACCTTC.

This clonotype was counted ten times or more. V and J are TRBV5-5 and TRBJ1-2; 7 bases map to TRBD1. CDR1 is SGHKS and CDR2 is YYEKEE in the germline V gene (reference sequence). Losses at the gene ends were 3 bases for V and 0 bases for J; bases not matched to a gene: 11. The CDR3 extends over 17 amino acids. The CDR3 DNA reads TGTGCCAGCAGCTCGAACCCCGGGACAGACACTAACTATGGCTACACCTTC. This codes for CASSSNPGTDTNYGYTF.

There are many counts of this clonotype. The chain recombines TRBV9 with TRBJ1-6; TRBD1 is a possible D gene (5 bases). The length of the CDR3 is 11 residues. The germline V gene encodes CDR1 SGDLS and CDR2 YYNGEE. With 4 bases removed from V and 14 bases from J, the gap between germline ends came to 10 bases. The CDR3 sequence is CASSTDSSLHF. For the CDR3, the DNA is TGTGCCAGCAGCACAGACAGCTCCCTCCACTTT.

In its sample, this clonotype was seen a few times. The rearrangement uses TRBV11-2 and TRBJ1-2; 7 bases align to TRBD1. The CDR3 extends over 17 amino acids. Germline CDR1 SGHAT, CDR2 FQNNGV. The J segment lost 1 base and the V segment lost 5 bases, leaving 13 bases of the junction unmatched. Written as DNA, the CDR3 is TGTGCCAGCAGCCCCAGGGGGGGCCTCCGCCTTAACTATGGCTACACCTTC. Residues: CASSPRGGLRLNYGYTF.

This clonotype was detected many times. CDR3 DNA sequence: TGTGCCAGCACCACAGGGGGCTGGGAGACCCAGTACTTC. Translated: CASTTGGWETQYF. The J gene is TRBJ2-5, the V gene TRBV7-9; TRBD1 agrees at 9 bases. The CDR3 is 13 amino acids. Per the germline V gene, CDR1 is SEHNR and CDR2 is FQNEAQ (reference sequence). After removal of 7 bases from V and 5 bases from J, the junction contained 5 bases not matched to a gene. Looking up the rest from reference TRBV7-9 and TRBJ2-5 gives the full variable domain: DTGVSQNPRHKITKRGQNVTFRCDPISEHNRLYWYRQTLGQGPEFLTYFQNEAQLEKSRLLSDRFSAERPKGSFSTLEIQRTEQGDSAMYLCASTTGGWETQYFGPGTRLLVL.

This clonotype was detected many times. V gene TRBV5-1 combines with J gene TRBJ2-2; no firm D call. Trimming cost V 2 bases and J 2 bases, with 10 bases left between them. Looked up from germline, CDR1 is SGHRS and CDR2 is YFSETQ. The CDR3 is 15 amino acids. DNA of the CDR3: TGCGCCAGCAGCTTCCAGACGGATAACACCGGGGAGCTGTTTTTT. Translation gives CASSFQTDNTGELFF.

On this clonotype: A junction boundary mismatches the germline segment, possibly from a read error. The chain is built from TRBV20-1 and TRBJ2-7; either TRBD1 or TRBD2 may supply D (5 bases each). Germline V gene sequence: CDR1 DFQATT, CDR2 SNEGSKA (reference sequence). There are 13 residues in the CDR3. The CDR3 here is CSASGGDPYEPSF. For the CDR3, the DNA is TGCAGTGCTAGTGGGGGAGACCCCTACGAGCCGTCCTTC.

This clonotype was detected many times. This CDR3 reads CASSFLRSYEQYF. CDR3 bases: TGTGCCAGCAGTTTTTTACGCTCCTACGAGCAGTACTTC. This sequence joins TRBV12-3 or TRBV12-4 and TRBJ2-7, with D unresolved. V lost 3 bases and J lost 0, with 6 bases in between. CDR3 length equals 13 residues.

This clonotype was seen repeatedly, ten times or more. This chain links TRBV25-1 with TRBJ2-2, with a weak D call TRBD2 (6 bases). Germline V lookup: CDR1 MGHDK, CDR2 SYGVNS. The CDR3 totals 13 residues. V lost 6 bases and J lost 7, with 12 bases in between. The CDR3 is CASRDTGGGELFF. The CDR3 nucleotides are TGTGCCAGCAGAGACACCGGGGGCGGGGAGCTGTTTTTT. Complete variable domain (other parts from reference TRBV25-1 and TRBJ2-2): EADIYQTPRYLVIGTGKKITLECSQTMGHDKMYWYQQDPGMELHLIHYSYGVNSTEKGDLSSESTVSRIRTEHFPLTLESARPSHTSQYLCASRDTGGGELFFGEGSRLTVL.